This TCR beta chain originates from a study of cytomegalovirus exposure and HLA in healthy donors. General observations from the study: The study recorded 160 or so TCR beta chains that were cytomegalovirus-associated. A few chains linked to CMV were shown in vitro to be specific for CMV antigens. There were several of the most significant clusters that appeared linked to common viral pathogens in a later analysis.

With 60 Vbeta and 13 Jbeta primers, the PCR was carried out. Sequencing used immunoSEQ multiplex PCR; TCRdb keeps in-frame clones, though not all of them. The table for this sample gives around 150,000 clones. The CDR3 totals 14 residues. Germline-derived CDR1 and CDR2 are MNHEY and SVGAGI. With 6 bases clipped from V and 8 bases from J, the junction kept 10 bases outside the gene matches. As to this clone: Its specificity is not known.

The receptor was derived from a woman aged 55-70 years in good health and CMV-seronegative. The chain combines TRBV6-5 with TRBJ1-5; 7 bases match TRBD1. The sequencing input was PBMCs. CDR3 loop: CASSLAGGSEPQHF. The DNA of the CDR3 is TGTGCCAGCAGCCTAGCAGGGGGAAGTGAGCCCCAGCATTTT.